This T cell receptor (beta chain) was identified in a study of CD8 T cells in Susac syndrome. It was negative isolation that provided the CD8+ and CD4+ T cells, whereas TEMRA cells were enriched by FACS. An input of roughly 0.5 to 1 ug of RNA was subjected to reverse transcription using random hexamers. One entry per CDR3 protein, called by TCRdb with MiXCR from the immunoSEQ multiplex PCR reads. The sample shows approximately 150,000 distinct CDR3 sequences, around 96% of them seen only once. This receptor was identified in a human donor with multiple sclerosis. Material for sequencing was CD4+ T cells from PBMCs.

In nucleotides, the CDR3 is TGTGCCAGCAGTCGCTCCGGGACTCTACGGAGCACAGATACGCAGTATTTT. Translated: CASSRSGTLRSTDTQYF. The chain uses TRBV28 and TRBJ2-3; D perhaps matches TRBD2 (6 bases). The CDR3 totals 17 residues. Germline V gives CDR1 MDHEN, CDR2 SYDVKM. The V gene lost 5 bases and the J gene lost 0 bases, with 18 bases spanning the gap.